This T cell receptor (beta chain) originates from a study of early T cells in non-severe SARS-CoV-2 infection. At the level of the study: Unsorted whole-blood RNA was sequenced in bulk, leaving chains unpaired.

This clonotype appeared a few times. TCRdb used MiXCR to reprocess the 5' RACE reads, holding one entry per CDR3 protein. The repertoire has some 66,000 distinct CDR3 sequences, roughly 9.1% of them found once; the top ten carry 3.2%. This CDR3 is built from 16 residues. The V end lost 0 bases, the J end lost 4 bases, and 16 bases lay between the germline ends. Germline-derived CDR1 and CDR2 are SGHRS and YFSETQ. This chain joins TRBV5-1 and TRBJ1-1, with D maybe TRBD1 (6 bases). The clonotype comes from an adult who was a healthcare worker with PCR-confirmed SARS-CoV-2 infection or an uninfected control (not recorded which). Material: whole blood. The CDR3 here is CASSLEEQGGATEAFF. CDR3 sequence (DNA): TGCGCCAGCAGCTTGGAAGAACAGGGTGGGGCCACTGAAGCTTTCTTT.